This section outlines one TCR beta chain sequence together with its context. Per the original methods: Amplification from reference gene primers served as the basis for estimated nucleated cell counts. Sequenced by immunoSEQ multiplex PCR; TCRdb stores in-frame clones only, minus some. D and trimming were read from the DNA, whereas the V and J calls and clone size are those reported in that table. The sample holds just under 350,000 clones; more than 75% are singletons and the top ten take roughly 6.3%. During active infection, Seattle patients enrolled and were then monitored through disease. Germline CDR1 LGHDT, CDR2 YNNKEL (reference sequence). Trimming shortened V by 4 bases and J by 6 bases, and 9 bases separated the two germline ends. The CDR3 is 13 residues long. The sample belongs to a study of blood T cell repertoires in COVID-19. The wider study: Acute-phase and convalescent COVID-19 samples originated in the United States, Italy and Spain. T cells, B-cell-depleted T cells, or PBMCs supplied cDNA or gDNA.

The TCR was taken from a woman in her forties or fifties with COVID-19, enrolled during active disease. The rearrangement joins TRBV3-1 (or the pseudogene TRBV3-2) to TRBJ2-2; D ambiguous. The sample consisted of peripheral blood. CDR3 DNA: TGTGCCAGCAGCCCCCACTTCGCCGGGGAGCTGTTTTTT. Translating it yields CASSPHFAGELFF.